These 18 T cell receptor beta chains share one sample of origin, sequenced in a study of T cells in Graves' hyperthyroidism and ophthalmopathy. Amplified TCR beta CDR3 regions derived from RNA transcripts. HTBI primers were used for first-round RT-PCR of the TCR CDR3. TCRdb reprocessed the multiplex PCR reads with MiXCR, giving one entry per CDR3 protein. The sample lists around 600,000 distinct CDR3 sequences, approximately 15% occurring once. The specimen sequenced was blood. Receptor source: a woman in her forties or fifties with Graves' ophthalmopathy.

This clonotype was counted ten times or more. The chain carries TRBV11-2 and TRBJ2-3; D call uncertain. This CDR3 comprises 12 residues. Germline CDR1 SGHAT, CDR2 FQNNGV. The V end was cut by 3 bases, the J end by 8 bases, with 9 bases between. This CDR3 reads CASSFQEVTQYF. CDR3 bases: TGTGCCAGCAGCTTCCAGGAAGTTACGCAGTATTTT.

Ten or more counts support this clonotype. The chain recombines TRBV30 with TRBJ2-7; D is unresolved. V was shortened by 4 bases and J by 0 bases, with 13 bases between the two germline ends. Germline-derived CDR1 and CDR2 are GTSNPN and SVGIG (reference sequence). The CDR3 consists of 14 residues. CDR3 in amino acids: CAWTEFYPSYEQYF. Written as DNA, the CDR3 is TGTGCCTGGACTGAATTTTATCCCTCCTACGAGCAGTACTTC.

Comment on this clonotype: A much larger clone lies a single base off, so this may be a read error. V and J are TRBV12-3 or TRBV12-4 and TRBJ1-1; no definite D call. The CDR3 consists of 14 residues. The chain's CDR3 is CVSSFNRLNTEAFF. Here the CDR3 DNA reads TGTGTCAGCAGTTTTAACAGACTGAACACTGAAGCTTTCTTT.

This clonotype was seen more than once but under ten times. V and J are TRBV24-1 and TRBJ2-6; D call uncertain. Trimming shortened V by 4 bases and J by 2 bases, and 5 bases separated the two germline ends. Germline V gene lookup returns CDR1 KGHDR and CDR2 SFDVKD. The CDR3 runs to 14 residues. The CDR3 sequence is CATSEKAGANVLTF. As DNA, the CDR3 is TGTGCCACCAGTGAGAAGGCTGGGGCCAACGTCCTGACTTTC.

This clonotype has just a few counts. The chain combines TRBV9 with TRBJ2-7; 10 bases are shared with TRBD2. The CDR3 is 17 residues long. CDR1 is SGDLS and CDR2 is YYNGEE in the germline V gene. V shed 0 bases, J shed 1 base, and the junction held 7 bases outside the gene matches. The chain's CDR3 is CASSVVSSGSPSYEQYF. The DNA of the CDR3 is TGTGCCAGCAGCGTAGTCTCTAGCGGGAGTCCTTCCTACGAGCAGTACTTC.

This clonotype appeared a few times. Germline is not matched at one junction end, which may reflect a read error. The chain couples TRBV6-1 to TRBJ2-1, with 8 bases that match TRBD2. The CDR3 contains 16 residues. Germline V gene data show CDR1 as MNHNS and CDR2 as SASEGT. The CDR3 reads CASSALTGGSCNEQFF. The CDR3 bases are TGTGCCAGCAGTGCGCTTACGGGGGGGTCCTGCAATGAGCAGTTCTTC.

This clonotype occurred many times. This rearrangement joins TRBV3-1 to TRBJ1-2; D gene unclear. Germline CDR1 LGHDT, CDR2 YNNKEL (reference sequence). The V and J ends lost 4 bases and 7 bases respectively, with 16 bases between them. This CDR3 comprises 14 residues. For the CDR3, the DNA is TGTGCCAGCAGCCCGGATGGACCCCTAATTGGCTACACCTTC. Its translation: CASSPDGPLIGYTF.

This clonotype showed up just a few times. The chain recombines TRBV28 with TRBJ2-3; D possibly matches TRBD1 or TRBD2 (7 bases each). Germline V gives CDR1 MDHEN, CDR2 SYDVKM. The germline V and J ends were trimmed by 5 bases and 2 bases, with 20 bases remaining between them. This CDR3 has 17 amino acids. The CDR3 bases are TGTGCCAGCAGTAGAATCTCAAGCGGGACAGTCACAGATACGCAGTATTTT. It yields the protein CASSRISSGTVTDTQYF.

This clonotype occurred many times. The V and J genes are TRBV18 and TRBJ2-1; 10 bases are a match to TRBD1. Germline trimming cut 3 bases from V and 8 bases from J; bases unmatched to any gene: 7. Looked up from germline, CDR1 is KGHSH and CDR2 is LQKENI. CDR3 length: 15 residues. In DNA, the CDR3 is TGTGCCAGCTCACCTACCGGGACAGGGGCAGATGAGCAGTTCTTC. Its translation: CASSPTGTGADEQFF.

A note on this clonotype: This may be a read error, as it is one base from a much larger clone. The chain carries TRBV28 and TRBJ2-2; possibly TRBD2 for D (6 bases). The CDR3 extends over 15 amino acids. From germline, CDR1 is MDHEN and CDR2 SYDVKM. Trimming stripped 9 bases from V and 4 bases from J, with 18 bases between. The CDR3 sequence: CARILLATSTGELFF. Here the CDR3 DNA reads TGTGCCAGGATTCTTCTAGCGACGAGCACCGGGGAGCTGTTTTTT.

This clonotype has only a few counts. The chain recombines TRBV7-2 with TRBJ2-7, with TRBD2 matching 8 bases. The CDR3 runs to 13 residues. V was clipped by 5 bases and J by 3 bases; unmatched bases: 3. Germline loops: CDR1 SGHTA, CDR2 FQGNSA. The chain's CDR3 is CASSDSGNYEQYF. The CDR3, as DNA: TGTGCCAGCAGCGATAGCGGGAACTACGAGCAGTACTTC.

V gene TRBV20-1 combines with J gene TRBJ2-2, with a weak D call TRBD2 (5 bases). The CDR3 is 12 residues long. Looked up from germline, CDR1 is DFQATT and CDR2 is SNEGSKA (reference sequence). Deletions cut 1 base from V and 10 bases from J, with 10 bases between. The CDR3 spells CSARAGFEELFF. CDR3 DNA: TGCAGTGCTAGAGCGGGGTTCGAGGAGCTGTTTTTT.

This clonotype appeared a few times. The chain recombines TRBV18 with TRBJ2-2, with 8 nucleotides matching TRBD2. After removal of 2 bases from V and 8 bases from J, the junction contained 13 bases not matched to a gene. The CDR3 contains 17 residues. Germline-derived CDR1 and CDR2 are KGHSH and LQKENI. The CDR3, as DNA: TGTGCCAGCTCACCAGGCCTAGCGGGCACACTGGAGGGGGAGCTGTTTTTT. Its protein product is CASSPGLAGTLEGELFF.

This clonotype was counted at least ten times. The rearrangement joins TRBV20-1 to TRBJ2-2; D gene unclear. This CDR3 spans 13 amino acids. V was trimmed by 6 bases and J by 1 base, leaving 9 bases between them. CDR1 and CDR2 (germline): DFQATT, SNEGSKA (reference sequence). The CDR3 DNA sequence: TGCAGTGCACCGCTTTTGAACACCGGGGAGCTGTTTTTT. Translated, it gives CSAPLLNTGELFF.

This clonotype was seen repeatedly, ten times or more. The chain uses TRBV3-1 and TRBJ1-5; D is possibly TRBD1 (6 bases). The CDR3 loop spans 14 amino acids. The germline V gene encodes CDR1 LGHDT and CDR2 YNNKEL (reference sequence). V lost 3 bases, J lost 5 bases, and 11 bases lay in between. Written as DNA, the CDR3 is TGTGCCAGCAGCCACGCAGGGGAAGATCAGCCCCAGCATTTT. Translating it yields CASSHAGEDQPQHF.

This clonotype was picked up many times. The chain is built from TRBV7-9 and TRBJ1-4; D call uncertain. V was clipped by 1 base and J by 10 bases, with 7 bases between them. CDR1 SEHNR and CDR2 FQNEAQ come from the germline V gene (reference sequence). CDR3 length equals 12 residues. Here the CDR3 reads CASSLDRGKLFF. The CDR3 bases are TGTGCCAGCAGCTTAGACCGGGGAAAACTGTTTTTT.

In this sample, this clonotype turned up many times. The V and J genes are TRBV20-1 and TRBJ2-3; TRBD2 matches 7 bases. The CDR3 extends over 14 amino acids. Germline V CDR1 and CDR2: DFQATT, SNEGSKA (reference sequence). Germline trimming cut 3 bases from V and 3 bases from J; bases unmatched to any gene: 6. The CDR3 DNA reads as TGCAGTGCTAGTTTGGGGGAGGGGACAGATACGCAGTATTTT. Amino acid sequence: CSASLGEGTDTQYF.

This clonotype came up many times. The gene calls are TRBV7-9 and TRBJ2-7, with 12 bases identical to TRBD2. The CDR3 runs 16 residues. Germline assignment: CDR1 SEHNR and CDR2 FQNEAQ (reference sequence). V shed 5 bases, J shed 4 bases, and the junction held 9 bases outside the gene matches. In DNA, the CDR3 is TGTGCCAGCAGCGGATACGCCGGGACTAGCGGGTACGAGCAGTACTTC. It is translated as CASSGYAGTSGYEQYF.